The 30 T cell receptor beta chains below come from one sample, sequenced in a study of T-cell memory formation after mild COVID-19. TCRdb reanalysed the 5' RACE reads using MiXCR and keeps one entry per CDR3 protein. Here the sample spans around 300,000 distinct CDR3 sequences, roughly 15% being singletons. Sequencing was carried out using PBMCs or a T cell subset sorted from them (not recorded which). Source of these receptors: a young man who had mild COVID-19 (a few samples of this study predate the infection). Cell type and time point are not known.

The V call is TRBV27, the J call TRBJ1-6, with D uncertain. Trimming cost V 0 bases and J 10 bases, with 10 bases left between them. The germline V gene has CDR1 MNHEY and CDR2 SMNVEV (reference sequence). The CDR3 is 14 amino acids. DNA of the CDR3: TGTGCCAGCAGTTTATCGCCAGGACCCTCACCCCTCCACTTT. Translation: CASSLSPGPSPLHF.

The rearrangement uses TRBV6-6 and TRBJ2-3, with 7 bases aligning to TRBD1. This CDR3 spans 14 amino acids. With V trimmed by 4 bases and J by 4 bases, 5 bases remained unmatched. CDR1 and CDR2 (germline): MNHNY, SVGAGI (reference sequence). CDR3 DNA: TGTGCCAGCAGTTGGAGAGGGGGCGCAGATACGCAGTATTTT. It yields the protein CASSWRGGADTQYF.

In this sample, this clonotype turned up a few times. The J gene is TRBJ1-2, the V gene TRBV12-3 or TRBV12-4; maybe TRBD1 (5 bases). With 2 bases removed from V and 3 bases from J, the gap between germline ends came to 13 bases. This CDR3 is built from 15 residues. The CDR3 loop reads CASSLWGRGDYGYTF. CDR3 DNA: TGTGCCAGCAGTTTATGGGGCCGGGGGGACTATGGCTACACCTTC.

This rearrangement joins TRBV20-1 to TRBJ2-2; D uncertain. The CDR3 consists of 14 residues. Trimming cost V 5 bases and J 1 base, with 11 bases left between them. The germline V gene encodes CDR1 DFQATT and CDR2 SNEGSKA (reference sequence). In nucleotides, the CDR3 is TGCAGTGCTTTGGATAGAAGGAACACCGGGGAGCTGTTTTTT. It codes for CSALDRRNTGELFF.

This clonotype was seen only a few times. The chain joins TRBV5-1 to TRBJ2-3, with 7 bases fitting TRBD2. Per the germline V gene, CDR1 is SGHRS and CDR2 is YFSETQ. V lost 7 bases, J lost 4 bases, and 12 bases stayed unmatched. The CDR3 consists of 15 residues. CDR3 region: CASGPGRGLSDTQYF. The DNA for the CDR3 is TGCGCCAGCGGACCTGGGAGGGGTTTGTCAGATACGCAGTATTTT.

V usage is TRBV12-3 or TRBV12-4 and J usage is TRBJ2-1; either TRBD1 or TRBD2 may supply D (5 bases each). This CDR3 is 13 amino acids long. The ends were cut back, 6 bases at V and 6 bases at J, with 12 bases in the middle. In nucleotides, the CDR3 is TGTGCCAGCAGGTTGGTGAGGGGCAATGAGCAGTTCTTC. Translated, it gives CASRLVRGNEQFF.

This clonotype came up a few times. J is TRBJ1-1 and V is TRBV5-1; D gene unclear. The ends were cut back, 3 bases at V and 6 bases at J, with 12 bases in the middle. The CDR3 has 13 residues. Looked up from germline, CDR1 is SGHRS and CDR2 is YFSETQ. CDR3 in amino acids: CASSSFGVAEAFF. The CDR3, as DNA: TGCGCCAGCAGCTCCTTTGGGGTGGCTGAAGCTTTCTTT.

The genes are TRBV4-3 and TRBJ1-2, with unresolved D. Germline V gene sequence: CDR1 LGHNA, CDR2 YSLEER. V lost 0 bases, J lost 4 bases, and 12 bases lay in between. The CDR3 runs to 15 residues. The CDR3 loop reads CASSQDPPFIYGYTF. The DNA for the CDR3 is TGCGCCAGCAGCCAAGACCCGCCTTTTATCTATGGCTACACCTTC.

At least ten counts were recorded for this clonotype. The V gene is TRBV7-8, the J gene TRBJ2-7; maybe TRBD1 (5 bases). This CDR3 is built from 12 residues. Germline CDR1 is SGHVS and CDR2 is FQNEAQ. The ends were cut back, 5 bases at V and 2 bases at J, with 7 bases in the middle. CDR3 in DNA: TGTGCCAGCAGCACGACAGCCTACGAGCAGTACTTC. Translating it yields CASSTTAYEQYF.

This clonotype was picked up one time. The chain recombines TRBV5-6 with TRBJ1-2, with 7 bases identical to TRBD1. Germline CDR1 reads SGHDT; CDR2 reads YYEEEE. This CDR3 contains 14 residues. The ends lost 2 bases at V and 6 bases at J; junction bases unmatched: 7. CDR3 DNA: TGTGCCAGCAGCTTAGAAGAGGGGGCCCATGGCTACACCTTC. The encoded protein is CASSLEEGAHGYTF.

This clonotype showed up just a few times. V and J are TRBV23-1 and TRBJ1-5; D uncertain. TRBV23-1 carries the ORF label, with uncertain function. The CDR3 is 15 amino acids. Trimming shortened V by 4 bases and J by 9 bases, and 19 bases separated the two germline ends. For the CDR3, the DNA is TGCGCCAGCAGTCGAGCGTGTCTTACTGTTGTGCCCCAGCATTTT. Amino acid sequence: CASSRACLTVVPQHF.

This clonotype came up a few times. This chain links TRBV5-5 with TRBJ2-7; possibly TRBD2 for D (5 bases). Germline lookup yields CDR1 SGHKS and CDR2 YYEKEE (reference sequence). The CDR3 consists of 14 residues. The ends were cut back, 0 bases at V and 2 bases at J, with 9 bases in the middle. CDR3 amino acids: CASSLGPGTYEQYV. DNA of the CDR3: TGTGCCAGCAGCTTGGGGCCGGGGACCTACGAGCAGTACGTC.

The gene calls are TRBV24-1 and TRBJ2-1, with a weak D call TRBD1 (6 bases). V gave up 3 bases and J gave up 7 bases, with 12 bases separating them. The CDR3 loop spans 14 amino acids. Germline V gene lookup returns CDR1 KGHDR and CDR2 SFDVKD. The CDR3 nucleotides read TGTGCCACCAGTGATGACGGACAGAAAAATGAGCAGTTCTTC. It translates to CATSDDGQKNEQFF.

This chain uses TRBV5-1 with TRBJ1-1; 7 bases are shared with TRBD1. Germline V CDR1 and CDR2: SGHRS, YFSETQ. V gave up 4 bases and J gave up 5 bases; unmatched junction bases: 5. The CDR3 consists of 13 residues. The CDR3, as DNA: TGCGCCAGCAGCGTTACAGGGGAAACTGAAGCTTTCTTT. Translated: CASSVTGETEAFF.

This clonotype was counted a few times. This sequence joins TRBV29-1 and TRBJ1-1; 10 bases map to TRBD1. V shed 6 bases, J shed 11 bases, and the junction held 12 bases outside the gene matches. The CDR3 has 13 residues. CDR1 is SQVTM, CDR2 ANQGSEA, per germline. The CDR3 DNA is TGCAGCGTCCACCGGGACAGGGGTGGCGAGGCTTTCTTT. It translates to CSVHRDRGGEAFF.

The gene calls are TRBV19 and TRBJ2-3, with D possibly TRBD2 on 6 matching bases. Germline V lookup: CDR1 LNHDA, CDR2 SQIVND (reference sequence). Trimming took 4 bases from V and 6 from J, leaving 20 bases between them. The CDR3 length is 16 residues. CDR3: CASSTRRTGVGDTQYF. The DNA for the CDR3 is TGTGCCAGTAGTACCCGGAGGACGGGGGTCGGGGATACGCAGTATTTT. The full variable domain, completed using reference TRBV19 and TRBJ2-3, is DGGITQSPKYLFRKEGQNVTLSCEQNLNHDAMYWYRQDPGQGLRLIYYSQIVNDFQKGDIAEGYSVSREKKESFPLTVTSAQKNPTAFYLCASSTRRTGVGDTQYFGPGTRLTVL.

This clonotype has a handful of counts. The rearrangement uses TRBV7-2 and TRBJ2-3; 7 bases agree with TRBD1. Trimming cost V 5 bases and J 6 bases; bases outside gene matches: 5. CDR3 length: 13 residues. Germline V gene sequence: CDR1 SGHTA, CDR2 FQGNSA. The CDR3 nucleotides read TGTGCCAGCAGCCTCAGGGACAGCGATACGCAGTATTTT. Amino acid sequence: CASSLRDSDTQYF. The full variable domain, rest sourced from reference TRBV7-2 and TRBJ2-3, is GAGVSQSPSNKVTEKGKDVELRCDPISGHTALYWYRQSLGQGLEFLIYFQGNSAPDKSGLPSDRFSAERTGGSVSTLTIQRTQQEDSAVYLCASSLRDSDTQYFGPGTRLTVL.

This clonotype was detected only a few times. The V gene is TRBV5-8, the J gene TRBJ2-3; 7 nucleotides align to TRBD2. Germline V gene lookup returns CDR1 SGHTS and CDR2 YDEGEE. Trimming cost V 3 bases and J 5 bases; bases outside gene matches: 9. The CDR3 consists of 15 residues. The CDR3 loop is CASSSGLRLGDTQYF. Written as DNA, the CDR3 is TGTGCCAGCAGCTCGGGACTAAGGCTGGGAGATACGCAGTATTTT.

The CDR3 nucleotides read TGTGCCAGCAAACTCTCCGGGACAGGGGGTTACTATGGCTACACCTTC. Its translation: CASKLSGTGGYYGYTF. This rearrangement joins TRBV6-5 to TRBJ1-2; 11 nucleotides align to TRBD1. CDR1 and CDR2 (germline): MNHEY, SVGAGI. Trimming at V came to 7 bases and at J to 3 bases, leaving 10 bases not matched to a gene. The CDR3 has 16 amino acids.

The rearrangement links TRBV19 to TRBJ1-1; D gene ambiguous. Trimming took 3 bases from V and 2 from J, leaving 7 bases between them. Germline values: CDR1 LNHDA, CDR2 SQIVND (reference sequence). There are 13 residues in the CDR3. CDR3 coding DNA: TGTGCCAGTAGTATCTCGGGCAACACTGAAGCTTTCTTT. Amino acid sequence: CASSISGNTEAFF.

V gene TRBV7-2 combines with J gene TRBJ1-1; D unclear. Germline CDR1 reads SGHTA; CDR2 reads FQGNSA. The CDR3 consists of 15 residues. The V end lost 3 bases, the J end lost 4 bases, and 15 bases lay between the germline ends. The CDR3 coding sequence is TGTGCCAGCAGCTTTAACGGGGTTTCCTCCACTGAAGCTTTCTTT. Its translation is CASSFNGVSSTEAFF. Filled out from reference TRBV7-2 and TRBJ1-1, the complete variable domain reads GAGVSQSPSNKVTEKGKDVELRCDPISGHTALYWYRQSLGQGLEFLIYFQGNSAPDKSGLPSDRFSAERTGGSVSTLTIQRTQQEDSAVYLCASSFNGVSSTEAFFGQGTRLTVV.

The chain uses TRBV7-8 and TRBJ2-7, with D unresolved. Germline V gene data show CDR1 as SGHVS and CDR2 as FQNEAQ. The germline V and J ends were trimmed by 0 bases and 0 bases, with 15 bases remaining between them. The CDR3 is made up of 17 amino acids. The CDR3, as DNA: TGTGCCAGCAGCTTAGCGCGCGAGGTCGATAGCTCCTACGAGCAGTACTTC. Translating it yields CASSLAREVDSSYEQYF.

The chain couples TRBV6-1 to TRBJ2-7; 9 nucleotides align to TRBD1. Looked up from germline, CDR1 is MNHNS and CDR2 is SASEGT. Trimming took 7 bases from V and 2 from J; bases not matched to a gene: 9. The CDR3 loop spans 15 amino acids. The CDR3 DNA reads TGTGCCAGCATATTGACCGGGACAGGGACCTACGAGCAGTACTTC. Translating gives CASILTGTGTYEQYF.

This clonotype was picked up a small number of times. The V and J genes are TRBV4-1 and TRBJ1-5; D uncertain. The CDR3 consists of 15 residues. The V gene's germline CDR1 is MGHRA and CDR2 YSYEKL. Trimming took off 4 bases at V and 2 bases at J, with 12 bases between the two ends. The CDR3 here is CASSLGILGNQPQHF. As DNA, the CDR3 is TGCGCCAGCAGCCTCGGGATCCTGGGCAATCAGCCCCAGCATTTT.

CDR3 residues: CASQGRAGDGGYTF. The CDR3 coding sequence is TGCGCCAGCCAAGGAAGGGCAGGGGATGGTGGCTACACCTTC. The gene calls are TRBV4-3 and TRBJ1-2, with a possible D match to TRBD1 (6 bases). V lost 8 bases and J 7 bases, leaving 20 bases between the germline ends. Germline V gene data show CDR1 as LGHNA and CDR2 as YSLEER. The CDR3 covers 14 residues.

This clonotype was recorded a few times. This chain connects TRBV7-2 to TRBJ2-5; weak D call: TRBD1 (6 bases). V lost 0 bases and J lost 5, with 13 bases in between. The germline V gene encodes CDR1 SGHTA and CDR2 FQGNSA. This CDR3 spans 15 amino acids. This CDR3 is CASSLAGASRETQYF. The DNA for the CDR3 is TGTGCCAGCAGCTTAGCGGGGGCCTCCAGGGAGACCCAGTACTTC.

This clonotype was found a few times. This chain links TRBV4-2 with TRBJ2-2; D gene ambiguous. Trimming removed 0 bases from V and 4 bases from J, with 9 bases in between. The germline V gene has CDR1 LGHNA and CDR2 YNFKEQ. The CDR3 spans 15 residues. The CDR3 here is CASSQDPGRTGELFF. The CDR3 DNA reads as TGTGCCAGCAGCCAAGATCCCGGCCGCACCGGGGAGCTGTTTTTT.

This chain connects TRBV5-1 to TRBJ2-6; D is perhaps TRBD1 (6 bases). V shed 1 base and J shed 0 bases, with 17 bases lying between them. This CDR3 is built from 19 residues. The germline gives CDR1 SGHRS, CDR2 YFSETQ. CDR3 region: CASSLSLDSGDSGANVLTF. The CDR3 DNA sequence: TGCGCCAGCAGCTTGTCCCTAGATTCAGGGGACTCTGGGGCCAACGTCCTGACTTTC.

The chain employs TRBV7-2 and TRBJ2-7, with D possibly being TRBD1 (5 bases). CDR3 length: 15 amino acids. The V end lost 5 bases, the J end lost 1 base, and 15 bases lay between the germline ends. In germline, CDR1 is SGHTA, CDR2 FQGNSA. The CDR3 DNA reads as TGTGCCAGCAGCCTTAGTGCTGGGGCTTCCTACGAGCAGTACGTC. It is translated as CASSLSAGASYEQYV.

The table lists this clonotype with many counts. This rearrangement joins TRBV4-3 to TRBJ1-3; D not certain. Germline V CDR1 and CDR2: LGHNA, YSLEER. The CDR3 length is 16 residues. With 3 bases removed from V and 0 bases from J, the gap between germline ends came to 12 bases. The CDR3 DNA reads TGCGCCAGCAGCCACCTCGACGGCTACTCTGGAAACACCATATATTTT. It encodes CASSHLDGYSGNTIYF.